This T cell receptor beta chain was sequenced in a study of T cells in narcolepsy. Overall study results and limits: Blood of same and different patients, but not healthy controls, reportedly held recurring autoreactive clonotypes. In some patient and control memory CD4+ samples, autoreactive clones were absent.

About this clone itself: The antigen is undetermined.

The germline V and J ends were trimmed by 5 bases and 4 bases, with 12 bases remaining between them. The CDR3 totals 13 residues. Germline CDR1 reads GTSNPN; CDR2 reads SVGIG (reference sequence). Profiled with immunoSEQ multiplex PCR; TCRdb holds only in-frame clones, not every one. The repertoire holds approximately 30,000 clones, with around four fifths as singletons. This receptor was taken from a human donor with narcolepsy. This chain joins TRBV30 and TRBJ1-3, with unresolved D. Sequencing input: CD45RA- memory CD4+ T cells from PBMCs. Here the CDR3 reads CAWALTRGNTIYF. The CDR3 DNA follows: TGTGCCTGGGCCCTGACCAGAGGAAACACCATATATTTT.